This TCR beta chain was documented in a study of T cell responses to AZD1222 COVID-19 vaccine. The method was immunoSEQ multiplex PCR; TCRdb's version includes in-frame clones alone and lacks a portion of them. This table has around 180,000 clones, approximately 90% appearing once. Germline loops: CDR1 SGHRS, CDR2 YFSETQ. The CDR3 has 16 residues. Trimming left V 4 bases short and J 5 bases short, with 21 bases between. This chain connects TRBV5-1 to TRBJ2-5; D not resolved. The TCR was taken from an adult in good health. The sequencing used peripheral blood, collected on day 0 of AZD1222 vaccination. This chain's CDR3 is CASSALEVLPIETQYF. The CDR3 DNA is TGCGCCAGCAGCGCATTAGAAGTACTGCCTATCGAGACCCAGTACTTC.